A single sample gave rise to the 8 T cell receptor beta chains below, sequenced in a study of blood T cell repertoires in COVID-19. Repertoires were generated with immunoSEQ multiplex PCR, while TCRdb's copy carries only in-frame clones and drops some. The sample has 150,000 to 200,000 clones; around 84% are singletons. The sequenced sample was PBMCs or T cells enriched from blood (not recorded which). The receptors shown here come from a man aged 40-50 years who had recovered from COVID-19.

The V gene is TRBV19, the J gene TRBJ2-3, with 14 bases identical to TRBD2. V lost 6 bases to trimming and J lost 4 bases; unmatched junction nucleotides: 9. The CDR3 loop spans 17 amino acids. Germline V lookup: CDR1 LNHDA, CDR2 SQIVND (reference sequence). CDR3 loop: CASSPEGLAGVADTQYF. In DNA form, the CDR3 reads TGTGCCAGTAGCCCCGAGGGACTAGCGGGGGTAGCAGATACGCAGTATTTT.

The CDR3 spells CASSERTAGTGAYEQYF. The CDR3 region has the DNA TGTGCCAGCAGTGAAAGGACGGCCGGGACAGGAGCCTACGAGCAGTACTTC. This chain links TRBV25-1 with TRBJ2-7; TRBD1 agrees at 8 bases. Unmatched junction bases numbered 11, after V lost 2 bases and J lost 2 bases. The CDR3 sequence is 17 residues long. Germline values: CDR1 MGHDK, CDR2 SYGVNS.

This clone was found a few times. V and J are TRBV30 and TRBJ1-6; 8 bases fit TRBD1. The CDR3 has 15 amino acids. CDR1 and CDR2 (germline): GTSNPN, SVGIG (reference sequence). Trimming removed 0 bases from V and 9 bases from J; junction bases left unmatched: 7. The DNA for the CDR3 is TGTGCCTGGAGTGTACAGGGGGGCCTGAGTTCACCCCTCCACTTT. It is translated as CAWSVQGGLSSPLHF.

The chain recombines TRBV4-1 with TRBJ1-2, with D maybe TRBD1 (6 bases). V lost 5 bases and J 3 bases, leaving 19 bases between the germline ends. Germline V gene lookup returns CDR1 MGHRA and CDR2 YSYEKL. This CDR3 region has 16 residues. The CDR3 region is CASSSDVAGAHYGYTF. The CDR3 DNA reads as TGCGCCAGCAGCTCGGACGTGGCAGGGGCTCACTATGGCTACACCTTC.

V usage is TRBV11-2 and J usage is TRBJ1-6; D remains unclear. Trimming shortened V by 6 bases and J by 13 bases, and 22 bases separated the two germline ends. The CDR3 sequence is 15 residues long. From germline, CDR1 is SGHAT and CDR2 FQNNGV. The CDR3 bases are TGTGCCAGCAGTCCCTCGGGTCCCGTGGCCACCCCCCTCCACTTT. As protein: CASSPSGPVATPLHF.

The chain couples TRBV5-1 to TRBJ2-7; 10 bases fit TRBD1. The germline V gene has CDR1 SGHRS and CDR2 YFSETQ. V was pared by 5 bases and J by 3 bases, with 8 bases of the junction left unmatched. The CDR3 consists of 15 residues. CDR3: CASSLGTGVHYEQYF. CDR3 DNA sequence: TGCGCCAGCAGTTTAGGGACAGGGGTACACTACGAGCAGTACTTC.

The rearrangement links TRBV24-1 to TRBJ2-3; TRBD1 matches at 7 bases. This CDR3 is 14 amino acids long. Per the germline V gene, CDR1 is KGHDR and CDR2 is SFDVKD. V shed 3 bases and J 1 base; nucleotides not matched to a gene: 0. CDR3 DNA: TGTGCCACCAGTGATGACAGGGGCACAGATACGCAGTATTTT. It specifies CATSDDRGTDTQYF.

The table lists this clone with a few counts. The gene calls are TRBV7-8 and TRBJ1-2, with TRBD1 as a possible D gene (6 bases). With 5 bases removed from V and 4 bases from J, the gap between germline ends came to 17 bases. Germline V gene data show CDR1 as SGHVS and CDR2 as FQNEAQ. The CDR3 runs to 15 residues. The CDR3 reads CASSLGQSLPYGYTF. In nucleotides, the CDR3 is TGTGCCAGCAGCCTCGGACAGTCTCTACCCTATGGCTACACCTTC.